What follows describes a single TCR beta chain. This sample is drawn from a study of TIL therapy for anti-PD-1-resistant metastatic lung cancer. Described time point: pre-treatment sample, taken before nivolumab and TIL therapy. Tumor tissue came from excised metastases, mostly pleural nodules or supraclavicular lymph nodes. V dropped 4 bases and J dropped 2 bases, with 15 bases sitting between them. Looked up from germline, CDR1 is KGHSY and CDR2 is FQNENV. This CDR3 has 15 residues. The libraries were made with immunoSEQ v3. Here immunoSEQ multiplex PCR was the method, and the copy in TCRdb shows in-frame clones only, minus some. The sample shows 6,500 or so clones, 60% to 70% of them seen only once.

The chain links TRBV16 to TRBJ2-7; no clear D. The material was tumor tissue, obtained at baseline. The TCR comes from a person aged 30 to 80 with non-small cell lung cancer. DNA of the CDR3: TGTGCCAGCAGCCTCTTCCAGGCTGCCGCCTACGAGCAGTACTTC. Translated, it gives CASSLFQAAAYEQYF.